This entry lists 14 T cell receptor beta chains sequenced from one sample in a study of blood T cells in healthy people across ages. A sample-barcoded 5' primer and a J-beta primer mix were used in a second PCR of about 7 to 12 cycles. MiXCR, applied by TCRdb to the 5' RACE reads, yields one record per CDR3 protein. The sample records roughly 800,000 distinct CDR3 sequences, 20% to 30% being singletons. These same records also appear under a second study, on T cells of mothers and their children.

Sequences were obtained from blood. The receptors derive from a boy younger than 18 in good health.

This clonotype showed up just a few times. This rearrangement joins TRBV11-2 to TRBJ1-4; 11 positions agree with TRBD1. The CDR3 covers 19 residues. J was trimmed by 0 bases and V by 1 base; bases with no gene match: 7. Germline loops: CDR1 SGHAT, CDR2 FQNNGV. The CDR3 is CASSLGAGQGAATNEKLFF. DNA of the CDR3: TGTGCCAGCAGCTTAGGCGCAGGACAGGGGGCCGCAACTAATGAAAAACTGTTTTTT. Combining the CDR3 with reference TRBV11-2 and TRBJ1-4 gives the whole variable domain EAGVAQSPRYKIIEKRQSVAFWCNPISGHATLYWYQQILGQGPKLLIQFQNNGVVDDSQLPKDRFSAERLKGVDSTLKIQPAKLEDSAVYLCASSLGAGQGAATNEKLFFGSGTQLSVL.

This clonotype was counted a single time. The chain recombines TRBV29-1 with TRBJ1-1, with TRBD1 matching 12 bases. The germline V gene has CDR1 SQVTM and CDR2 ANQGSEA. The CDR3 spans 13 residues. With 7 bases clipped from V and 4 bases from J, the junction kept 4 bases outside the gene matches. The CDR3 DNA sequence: TGCAGCGGGGGACAGGGGGCGGTCACTGAAGCTTTCTTT. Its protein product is CSGGQGAVTEAFF. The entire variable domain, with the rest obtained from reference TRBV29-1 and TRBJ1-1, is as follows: SAVISQKPSRDICQRGTSLTIQCQVDSQVTMMFWYRQQPGQSLTLIATANQGSEATYESGFVIDKFPISRPNLTFSTLTVSNMSPEDSSIYLCSGGQGAVTEAFFGQGTRLTVV.

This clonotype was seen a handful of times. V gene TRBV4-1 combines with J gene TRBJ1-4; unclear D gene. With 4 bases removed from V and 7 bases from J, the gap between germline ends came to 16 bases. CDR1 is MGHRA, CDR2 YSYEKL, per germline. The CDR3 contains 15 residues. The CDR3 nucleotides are TGCGCCAGCAGCCCCGTTCGGGCTTCGGGTGAAAAACTGTTTTTT. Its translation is CASSPVRASGEKLFF.

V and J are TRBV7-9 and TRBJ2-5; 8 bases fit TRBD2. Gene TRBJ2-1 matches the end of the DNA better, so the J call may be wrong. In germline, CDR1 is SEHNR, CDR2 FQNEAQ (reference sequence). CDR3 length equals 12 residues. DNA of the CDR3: TGTGCCGGCTCGGGGGGGCCGTCGGGGCAGTTCTTC. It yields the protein CAGSGGPSGQFF.

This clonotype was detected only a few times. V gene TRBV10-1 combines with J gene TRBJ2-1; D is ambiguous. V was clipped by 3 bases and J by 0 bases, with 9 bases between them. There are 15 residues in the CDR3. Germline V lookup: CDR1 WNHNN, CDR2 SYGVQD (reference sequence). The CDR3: CASSDPRSSYNEQFF. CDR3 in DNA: TGCGCCAGCAGTGATCCCCGTAGCTCCTACAATGAGCAGTTCTTC.

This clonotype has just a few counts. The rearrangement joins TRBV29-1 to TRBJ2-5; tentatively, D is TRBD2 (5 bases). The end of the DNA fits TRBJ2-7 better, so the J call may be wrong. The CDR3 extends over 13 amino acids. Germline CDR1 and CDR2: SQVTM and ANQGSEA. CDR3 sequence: CSVEGAEDYEQYF. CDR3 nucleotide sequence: TGCAGCGTTGAAGGAGCGGAGGACTACGAGCAGTACTTC.

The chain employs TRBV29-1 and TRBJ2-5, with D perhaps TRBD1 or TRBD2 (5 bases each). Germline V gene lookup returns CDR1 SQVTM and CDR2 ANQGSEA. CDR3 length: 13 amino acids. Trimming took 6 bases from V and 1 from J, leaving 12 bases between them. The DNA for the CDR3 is TGCAGCGTGGGGGTGGGCGGCCAAGAGACCCAGTACTTC. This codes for CSVGVGGQETQYF.

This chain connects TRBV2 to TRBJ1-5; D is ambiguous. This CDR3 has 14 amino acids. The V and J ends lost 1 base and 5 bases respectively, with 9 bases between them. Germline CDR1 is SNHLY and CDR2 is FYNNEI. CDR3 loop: CASSEDSTYQPQHF. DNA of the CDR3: TGTGCCAGCAGTGAAGACAGTACCTATCAGCCCCAGCATTTT.

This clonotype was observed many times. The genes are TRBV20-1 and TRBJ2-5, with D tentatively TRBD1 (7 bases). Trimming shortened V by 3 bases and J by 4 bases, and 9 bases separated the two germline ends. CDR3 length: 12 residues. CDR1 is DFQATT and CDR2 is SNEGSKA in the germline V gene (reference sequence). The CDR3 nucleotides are TGCAGTGCTAGTCAGGGGGGAGAGACCCAGTACTTC. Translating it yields CSASQGGETQYF.

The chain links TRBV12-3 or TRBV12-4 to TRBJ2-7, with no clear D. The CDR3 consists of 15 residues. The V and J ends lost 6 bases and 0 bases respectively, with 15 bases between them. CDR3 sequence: CASSFRAMGSYEQYF. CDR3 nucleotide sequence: TGTGCCAGCAGCTTCCGGGCCATGGGCTCCTACGAGCAGTACTTC.

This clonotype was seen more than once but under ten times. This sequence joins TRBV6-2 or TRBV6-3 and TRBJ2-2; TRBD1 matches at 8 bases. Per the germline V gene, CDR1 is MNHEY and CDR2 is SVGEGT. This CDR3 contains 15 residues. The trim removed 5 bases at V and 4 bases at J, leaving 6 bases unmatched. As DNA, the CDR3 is TGTGCCAGCAGTCGCCTAACAGGGGGCACCGGGGAGCTGTTTTTT. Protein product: CASSRLTGGTGELFF.

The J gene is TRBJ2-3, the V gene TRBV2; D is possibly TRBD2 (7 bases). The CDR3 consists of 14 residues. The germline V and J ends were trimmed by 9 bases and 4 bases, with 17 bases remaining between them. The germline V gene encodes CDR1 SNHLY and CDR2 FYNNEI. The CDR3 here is CASTSEGGADTQYF. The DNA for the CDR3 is TGTGCCAGTACTAGCGAGGGGGGGGCAGATACGCAGTATTTT. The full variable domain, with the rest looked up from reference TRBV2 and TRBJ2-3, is EPEVTQTPSHQVTQMGQEVILRCVPISNHLYFYWYRQILGQKVEFLVSFYNNEISEKSEIFDDQFSVERPDGSNFTLKIRSTKLEDSAMYFCASTSEGGADTQYFGPGTRLTVL.

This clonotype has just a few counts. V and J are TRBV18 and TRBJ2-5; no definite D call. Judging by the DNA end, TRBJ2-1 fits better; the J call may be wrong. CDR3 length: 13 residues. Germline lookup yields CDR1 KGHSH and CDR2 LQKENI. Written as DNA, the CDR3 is TGTGCCAGCTCACCAGGGCTAGACGGTGAGCAGTTCTTC. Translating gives CASSPGLDGEQFF.

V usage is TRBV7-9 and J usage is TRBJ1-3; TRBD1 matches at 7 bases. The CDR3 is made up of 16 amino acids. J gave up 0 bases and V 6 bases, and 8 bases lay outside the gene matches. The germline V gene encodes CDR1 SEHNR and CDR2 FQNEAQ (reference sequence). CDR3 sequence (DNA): TGTGCCAGCAGAGACAGGGATCCCTTCTCTGGAAACACCATATATTTT. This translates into CASRDRDPFSGNTIYF. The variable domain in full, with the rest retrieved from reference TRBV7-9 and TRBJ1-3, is DTGVSQNPRHKITKRGQNVTFRCDPISEHNRLYWYRQTLGQGPEFLTYFQNEAQLEKSRLLSDRFSAERPKGSFSTLEIQRTEQGDSAMYLCASRDRDPFSGNTIYFGEGSWLTVV.